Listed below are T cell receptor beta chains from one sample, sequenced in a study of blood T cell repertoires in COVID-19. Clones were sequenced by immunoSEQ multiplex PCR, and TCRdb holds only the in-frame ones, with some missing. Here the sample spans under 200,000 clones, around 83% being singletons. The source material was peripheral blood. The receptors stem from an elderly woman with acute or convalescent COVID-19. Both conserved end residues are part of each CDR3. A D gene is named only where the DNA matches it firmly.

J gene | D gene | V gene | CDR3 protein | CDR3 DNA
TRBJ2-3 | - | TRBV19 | CASSSIGDTQYF | TGTGCCAGTAGCAGTATTGGAGATACGCAGTATTTT
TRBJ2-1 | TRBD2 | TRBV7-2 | CASSLGAGGYNEQFF | TGTGCCAGCAGCTTAGGAGCGGGAGGGTACAATGAGCAGTTCTTC
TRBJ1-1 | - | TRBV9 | CASSPSRQIYTEAFF | TGTGCCAGCAGCCCTTCCCGACAGATTTACACTGAAGCTTTCTTT
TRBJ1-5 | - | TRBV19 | CASSIPREVIEPQHF | TGTGCCAGTAGTATCCCCAGGGAAGTAATTGAGCCCCAGCATTTT
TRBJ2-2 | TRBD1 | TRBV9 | CASTDRGAANTGELFF | TGTGCCAGCACCGACAGGGGGGCAGCGAACACCGGGGAGCTGTTTTTT
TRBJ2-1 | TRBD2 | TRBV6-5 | CASSSGRGSYNEQFF | TGTGCCAGCAGCAGCGGGAGGGGATCCTACAATGAGCAGTTCTTC
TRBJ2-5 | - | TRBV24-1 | CATSVAGGSKQETQYF | TGTGCCACCAGTGTTGCGGGCGGCAGTAAACAAGAGACCCAGTACTTC
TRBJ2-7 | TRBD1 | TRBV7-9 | CASSLTGAYEQYF | TGTGCCAGCAGTTTAACAGGGGCCTACGAGCAGTACTTC
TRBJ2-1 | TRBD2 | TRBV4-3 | CASSAGLVSYNEQFF | TGCGCCAGCAGCGCGGGACTAGTCTCCTACAATGAGCAGTTCTTC
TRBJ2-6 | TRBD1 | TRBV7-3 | CASSLQGRSSGANVLTF | TGTGCCAGCAGCCTACAGGGGAGAAGCTCTGGGGCCAACGTCCTGACTTTC